Listed here are 9 T cell receptor beta chains from one sample, sequenced in a study of cytomegalovirus exposure and HLA in healthy donors. The data were produced by immunoSEQ multiplex PCR, yet TCRdb's version contains in-frame clones alone and is incomplete. Of over 150,000 clones in the sample, 80% to 90% were seen once. Material for sequencing was PBMCs. All receptors come from a woman aged 18-29 years in good health and CMV-seronegative.

This chain uses TRBV2 with TRBJ1-4; 7 bases agree with TRBD1. Germline lookup yields CDR1 SNHLY and CDR2 FYNNEI. This CDR3 is 15 amino acids long. Losses at the gene ends were 4 bases for V and 7 bases for J; bases not matched to a gene: 9. CDR3 sequence reads: CASSGLQGWGEKLFF. CDR3 coding DNA: TGTGCCAGCAGTGGTCTACAGGGGTGGGGTGAAAAACTGTTTTTT.

The chain couples TRBV28 to TRBJ1-2; possibly TRBD1 for D (6 bases). Trimming stripped 8 bases from V and 4 bases from J, with 14 bases between. The CDR3 loop spans 13 amino acids. CDR1 is MDHEN and CDR2 is SYDVKM in the germline V gene. The CDR3 nucleotides read TGTGCCAGCTCGGACAGCCTTTTCTATGGCTACACCTTC. Translation: CASSDSLFYGYTF.

The gene calls are TRBV12-5 and TRBJ2-3, with D possibly matching TRBD1 (6 bases). V gave up 6 bases and J gave up 2 bases, with 9 bases separating them. Germline CDR1 is LGHNT and CDR2 is FRNRAP. This CDR3 is 13 amino acids long. The CDR3 loop reads CASGDRFTDTQYF. In DNA, the CDR3 is TGTGCTAGTGGAGACAGGTTCACAGATACGCAGTATTTT.

The chain uses TRBV5-8 and TRBJ2-7; TRBD1 might be the D (6 bases). The germline gives CDR1 SGHTS, CDR2 YDEGEE. The V end lost 4 bases, the J end lost 12 bases, and 20 bases lay between the germline ends. The CDR3 is 13 residues long. CDR3 nucleotides: TGTGCCAGCAGCCCTGGGACAATAAGTTGGCCGTACTTC. It codes for CASSPGTISWPYF.

V usage is TRBV4-3 and J usage is TRBJ1-4; D is uncertain. CDR1 and CDR2 (germline): LGHNA, YSLEER. The CDR3 is 15 amino acids. V was shortened by 0 bases and J by 4 bases, with 9 bases between the two germline ends. The chain's CDR3 is CASSQDSQSNEKLFF. CDR3 sequence (DNA): TGCGCCAGCAGCCAAGATAGCCAGAGTAATGAAAAACTGTTTTTT.

The rearrangement joins TRBV20-1 to TRBJ2-3; no reliable D call. This CDR3 is built from 10 residues. CDR1 is DFQATT and CDR2 is SNEGSKA in the germline V gene (reference sequence). Trimming cost V 4 bases and J 6 bases, with 5 bases left between them. CDR3: CSAMRDTQYF. CDR3 coding DNA: TGCAGTGCTATGCGGGATACGCAGTATTTT.

The J gene is TRBJ2-1, the V gene TRBV7-2; D is possibly TRBD2 (7 bases). CDR3 length: 15 residues. The germline V and J ends were trimmed by 3 bases and 9 bases, with 18 bases remaining between them. Germline lookup yields CDR1 SGHTA and CDR2 FQGNSA. CDR3 sequence reads: CASSFGGARRGEQFF. The CDR3 region has the DNA TGTGCCAGCAGCTTTGGGGGGGCCCGACGGGGTGAGCAGTTCTTC.

The chain uses TRBV29-1 and TRBJ2-1; tentatively, D is TRBD1 (5 bases). The CDR3 is made up of 13 amino acids. The V end lost 1 base, the J end lost 7 bases, and 11 bases lay between the germline ends. CDR1 and CDR2 from the germline V gene are SQVTM and ANQGSEA. The CDR3 DNA is TGCAGCGTTGAAGGAAGGGGATTGAATGAGCAGTTCTTC. Amino acids: CSVEGRGLNEQFF.

J is TRBJ2-3 and V is TRBV5-1; D possibly corresponds to TRBD2 (6 bases). Per germline, CDR1 SGHRS and CDR2 YFSETQ. The CDR3 runs 14 residues. Deletions cut 4 bases from V and 3 bases from J, with 12 bases between. The CDR3 DNA reads as TGCGCCAGCAGCCAGCGGGTGGAGACAGATACGCAGTATTTT. This codes for CASSQRVETDTQYF.